One sample yielded the 5 T cell receptor beta chains listed below, sequenced in a study of T cell responses to AZD1222 COVID-19 vaccine. Sequencing used immunoSEQ multiplex PCR; TCRdb keeps in-frame clones, though not all of them. The data show roughly 200,000 clones, 90% to 95% seen once. Here the sequenced sample was peripheral blood, taken 28 days after the second dose of the MenACWY control vaccine. The receptor set was obtained from an adult who received the MenACWY meningococcal vaccine as a control.

The gene calls are TRBV6-6 and TRBJ2-3; D remains ambiguous. Trimming pared 6 bases from V and 2 bases from J, leaving 6 bases between. The CDR3 has 12 residues. Germline V gene sequence: CDR1 MNHNY, CDR2 SVGAGI (reference sequence). CDR3 region: CASRYNTDTQYF. DNA of the CDR3: TGTGCCAGCAGATACAACACAGATACGCAGTATTTT.

V is TRBV6-4 and J is TRBJ1-6; D not resolved. CDR3 length: 14 amino acids. Trimming shortened V by 0 bases and J by 7 bases, and 7 bases separated the two germline ends. Germline-derived CDR1 and CDR2 are MRHNA and SNTAGT. In nucleotides, the CDR3 is TGTGCCAGCAGTGACTCGTTAGGGAATTCACCCCTCCACTTT. Translated, it gives CASSDSLGNSPLHF.

The chain combines TRBV2 with TRBJ1-3, with D possibly being TRBD1 (5 bases). There are 15 residues in the CDR3. Trimming cost V 5 bases and J 4 bases, with 15 bases left between them. CDR1 and CDR2 from the germline V gene are SNHLY and FYNNEI. The CDR3 here is CASSTQGLAGNTIYF. The CDR3 region has the DNA TGTGCCAGCAGTACGCAGGGCCTGGCAGGAAACACCATATATTTT.

The rearrangement uses TRBV29-1 and TRBJ1-2; D unresolved. This CDR3 is 13 amino acids long. Germline CDR1 reads SQVTM; CDR2 reads ANQGSEA. Deletions cut 0 bases from V and 2 bases from J, with 7 bases between. The CDR3 bases are TGCAGCGTTGAAGATGAGAGAAACTATGGCTACACCTTC. Translated: CSVEDERNYGYTF.

This sequence joins TRBV28 and TRBJ1-3; D uncertain. CDR3 size: 14 residues. With 2 bases removed from V and 0 bases from J, the gap between germline ends came to 5 bases. Germline V CDR1 and CDR2: MDHEN, SYDVKM. DNA of the CDR3: TGTGCCAGCAGTTTAATGAGCTCTGGAAACACCATATATTTT. Its protein product is CASSLMSSGNTIYF.